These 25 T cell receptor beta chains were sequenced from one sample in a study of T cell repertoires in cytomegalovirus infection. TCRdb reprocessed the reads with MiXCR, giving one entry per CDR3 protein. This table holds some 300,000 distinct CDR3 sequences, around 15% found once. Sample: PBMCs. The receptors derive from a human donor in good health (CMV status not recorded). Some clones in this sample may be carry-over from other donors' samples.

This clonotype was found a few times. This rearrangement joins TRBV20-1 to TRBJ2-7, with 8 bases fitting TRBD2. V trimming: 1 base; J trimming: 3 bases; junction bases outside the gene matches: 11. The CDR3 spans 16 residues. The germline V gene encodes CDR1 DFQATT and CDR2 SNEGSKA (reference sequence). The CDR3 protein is CSARGNTSGKFYEQYF. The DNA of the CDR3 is TGCAGTGCTAGAGGTAATACTAGCGGCAAGTTCTACGAGCAGTACTTC.

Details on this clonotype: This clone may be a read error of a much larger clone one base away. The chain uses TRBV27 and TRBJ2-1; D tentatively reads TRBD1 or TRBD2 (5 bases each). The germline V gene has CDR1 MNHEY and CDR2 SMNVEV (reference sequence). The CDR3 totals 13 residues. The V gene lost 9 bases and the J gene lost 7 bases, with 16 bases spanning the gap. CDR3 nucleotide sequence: TGTGCCAGAAGTCTCCGGGACCGAAATGAGCAGTTCTTC. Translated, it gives CARSLRDRNEQFF.

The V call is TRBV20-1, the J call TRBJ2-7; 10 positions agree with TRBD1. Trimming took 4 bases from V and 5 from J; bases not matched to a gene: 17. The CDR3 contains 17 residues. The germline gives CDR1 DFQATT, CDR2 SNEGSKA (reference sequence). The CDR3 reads CSAKGTGTGTGEHEQYF. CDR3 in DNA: TGCAGTGCTAAGGGTACGGGGACCGGGACAGGGGAACACGAGCAGTACTTC.

The CDR3 bases are TGCGCCAGCAGCCAAGTGGGCCAGCCCACCGGGGAGCTGTTTTTT. The encoded protein is CASSQVGQPTGELFF. The V gene is TRBV4-3, the J gene TRBJ2-2; D unclear. Germline CDR1 and CDR2: LGHNA and YSLEER. This CDR3 contains 15 residues. The V end was cut by 1 base, the J end by 4 bases, with 10 bases between.

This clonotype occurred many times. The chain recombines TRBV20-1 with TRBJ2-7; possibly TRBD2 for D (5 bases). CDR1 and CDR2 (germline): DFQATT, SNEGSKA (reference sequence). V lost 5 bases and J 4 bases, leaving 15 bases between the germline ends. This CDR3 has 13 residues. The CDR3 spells CSAALSGGYEQYF. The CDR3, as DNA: TGCAGTGCTGCCCTTTCGGGCGGGTACGAGCAGTACTTC.

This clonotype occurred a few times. CDR3 region: CASSFSSGSDTGELFF. CDR3 coding DNA: TGCGCCAGCAGCTTTAGCAGCGGGTCGGACACCGGGGAGCTGTTTTTT. V usage is TRBV5-1 and J usage is TRBJ2-2; a possible D gene is TRBD2 (6 bases). Germline CDR1 reads SGHRS; CDR2 reads YFSETQ. V lost 2 bases and J 3 bases, leaving 14 bases between the germline ends. The CDR3 has 16 residues.

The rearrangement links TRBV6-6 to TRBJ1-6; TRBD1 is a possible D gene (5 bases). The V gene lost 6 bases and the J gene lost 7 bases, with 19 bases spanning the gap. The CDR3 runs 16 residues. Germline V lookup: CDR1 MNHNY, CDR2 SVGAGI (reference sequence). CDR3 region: CASSKADGARNSPLHF. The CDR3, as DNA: TGTGCCAGCAGCAAGGCCGATGGGGCTAGGAATTCACCCCTCCACTTT.

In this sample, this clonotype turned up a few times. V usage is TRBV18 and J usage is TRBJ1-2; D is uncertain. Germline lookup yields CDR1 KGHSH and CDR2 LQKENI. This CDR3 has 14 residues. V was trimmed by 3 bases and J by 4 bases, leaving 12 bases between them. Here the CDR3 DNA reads TGTGCCAGCTCACCGGGAGGCACCAGCTATGGCTACACCTTC. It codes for CASSPGGTSYGYTF.

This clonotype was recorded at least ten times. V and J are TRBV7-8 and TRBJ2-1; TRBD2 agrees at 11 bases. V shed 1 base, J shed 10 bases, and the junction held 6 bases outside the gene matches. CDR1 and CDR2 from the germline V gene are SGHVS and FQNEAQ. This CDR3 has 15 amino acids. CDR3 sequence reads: CASSLGSASGGEQFF. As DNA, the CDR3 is TGTGCCAGCAGCTTAGGGTCCGCTAGCGGGGGGGAGCAGTTCTTC.

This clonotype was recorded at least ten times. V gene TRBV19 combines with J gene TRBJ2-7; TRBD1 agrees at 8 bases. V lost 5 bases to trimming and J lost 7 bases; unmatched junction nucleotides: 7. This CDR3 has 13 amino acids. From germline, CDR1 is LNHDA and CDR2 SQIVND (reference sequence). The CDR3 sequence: CASSRDRTDEQYF. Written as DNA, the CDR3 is TGTGCCAGTAGTCGGGACAGGACTGATGAGCAGTACTTC.

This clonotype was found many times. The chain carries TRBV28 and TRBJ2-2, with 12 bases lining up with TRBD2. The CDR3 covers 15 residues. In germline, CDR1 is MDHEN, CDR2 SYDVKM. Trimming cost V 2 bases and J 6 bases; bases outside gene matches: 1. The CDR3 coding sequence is TGTGCCAGCAGTTTACTAGCGGGAGGGCCCGGGGAGCTGTTTTTT. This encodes CASSLLAGGPGELFF. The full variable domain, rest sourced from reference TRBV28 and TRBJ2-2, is DVKVTQSSRYLVKRTGEKVFLECVQDMDHENMFWYRQDPGLGLRLIYFSYDVKMKEKGDIPEGYSVSREKKERFSLILESASTNQTSMYLCASSLLAGGPGELFFGEGSRLTVL.

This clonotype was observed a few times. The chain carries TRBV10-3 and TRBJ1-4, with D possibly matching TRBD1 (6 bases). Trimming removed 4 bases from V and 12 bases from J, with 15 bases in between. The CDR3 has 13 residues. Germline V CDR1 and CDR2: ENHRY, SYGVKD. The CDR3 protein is CAISGDIGLQLFF. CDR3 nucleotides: TGTGCCATCAGTGGGGACATCGGTCTCCAACTGTTTTTT.

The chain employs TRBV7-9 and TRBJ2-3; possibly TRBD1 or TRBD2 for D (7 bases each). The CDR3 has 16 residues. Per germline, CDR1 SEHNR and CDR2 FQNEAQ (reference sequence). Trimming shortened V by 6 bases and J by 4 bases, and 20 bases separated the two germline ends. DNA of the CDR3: TGTGCCAGCAGACCAGGGGGAGGGAGTTTGTCAGATACGCAGTATTTT. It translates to CASRPGGGSLSDTQYF.

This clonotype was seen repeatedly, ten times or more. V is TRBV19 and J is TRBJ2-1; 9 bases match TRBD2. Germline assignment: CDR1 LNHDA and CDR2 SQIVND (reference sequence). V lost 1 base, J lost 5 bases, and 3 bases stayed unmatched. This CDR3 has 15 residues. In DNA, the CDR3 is TGTGCCAGTAGTATAGCGGCTAGCGGGAACAATGAGCAGTTCTTC. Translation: CASSIAASGNNEQFF.

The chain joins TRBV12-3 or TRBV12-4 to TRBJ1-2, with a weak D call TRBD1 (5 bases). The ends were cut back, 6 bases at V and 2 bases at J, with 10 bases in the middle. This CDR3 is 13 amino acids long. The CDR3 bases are TGTGCCAGCAGCCCCAGGGAAAACTATGGCTACACCTTC. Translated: CASSPRENYGYTF.

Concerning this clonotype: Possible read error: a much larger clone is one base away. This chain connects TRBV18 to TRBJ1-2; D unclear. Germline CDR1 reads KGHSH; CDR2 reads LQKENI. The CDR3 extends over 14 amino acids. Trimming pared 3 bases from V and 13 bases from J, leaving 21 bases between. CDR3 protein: CASSPGEGIKSSTF. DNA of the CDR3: TGTGCCAGCTCACCTGGAGAGGGAATAAAAAGTAGCACCTTC.

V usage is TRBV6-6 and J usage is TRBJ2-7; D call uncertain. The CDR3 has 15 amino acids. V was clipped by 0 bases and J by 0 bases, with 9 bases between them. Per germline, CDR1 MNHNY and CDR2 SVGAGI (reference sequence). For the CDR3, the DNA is TGTGCCAGCAGTTACTCGTCGGTTAGCTCCTACGAGCAGTACTTC. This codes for CASSYSSVSSYEQYF.

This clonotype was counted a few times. CDR3 sequence (DNA): TGTGCCACCCAGGAGGACCACGAGCAGTACTTC. Translation gives CATQEDHEQYF. The chain recombines TRBV15 with TRBJ2-7, with D perhaps matching TRBD2 (5 bases). The CDR3 runs 11 residues. Germline assignment: CDR1 LNHNV and CDR2 YYDKDF (reference sequence). V was cut by 8 bases and J by 5 bases, with 10 bases left in between.

The CDR3 sequence: CASTLAGTNEQYF. The CDR3, as DNA: TGTGCCAGCACCCTGGCAGGGACGAACGAGCAGTACTTC. The chain links TRBV6-6 to TRBJ2-7, with D possibly called TRBD1 or TRBD2 (5 bases each). The CDR3 is 13 residues long. Germline values: CDR1 MNHNY, CDR2 SVGAGI (reference sequence). Trimming took off 7 bases at V and 5 bases at J, with 15 bases between the two ends.

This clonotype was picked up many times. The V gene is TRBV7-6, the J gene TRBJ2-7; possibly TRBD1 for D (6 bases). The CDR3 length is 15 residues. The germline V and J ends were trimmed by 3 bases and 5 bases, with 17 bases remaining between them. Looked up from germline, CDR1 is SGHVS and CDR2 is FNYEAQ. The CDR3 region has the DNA TGTGCCAGCAGCTTGGCCCCTCAGGGGATCAACGAGCAGTACTTC. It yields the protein CASSLAPQGINEQYF. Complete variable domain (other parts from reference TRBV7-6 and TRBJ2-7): GAGVSQSPRYKVTKRGQDVALRCDPISGHVSLYWYRQALGQGPEFLTYFNYEAQQDKSGLPNDRFSAERPEGSISTLTIQRTEQRDSAMYRCASSLAPQGINEQYFGPGTRLTVT.

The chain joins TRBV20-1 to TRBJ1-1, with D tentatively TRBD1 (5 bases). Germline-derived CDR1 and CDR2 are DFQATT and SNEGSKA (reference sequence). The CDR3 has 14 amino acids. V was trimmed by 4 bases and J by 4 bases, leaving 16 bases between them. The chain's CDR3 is CSANKGRVGTEAFF. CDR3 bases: TGCAGTGCTAATAAGGGGAGGGTCGGCACTGAAGCTTTCTTT.

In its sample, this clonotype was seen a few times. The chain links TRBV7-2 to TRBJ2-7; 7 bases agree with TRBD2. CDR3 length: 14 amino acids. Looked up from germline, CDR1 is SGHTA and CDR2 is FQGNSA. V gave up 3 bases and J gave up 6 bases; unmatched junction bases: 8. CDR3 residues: CASSFSGDVSEQYF. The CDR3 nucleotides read TGTGCCAGCAGCTTCAGCGGGGACGTTAGCGAGCAGTACTTC. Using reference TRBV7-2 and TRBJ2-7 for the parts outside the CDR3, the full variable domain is GAGVSQSPSNKVTEKGKDVELRCDPISGHTALYWYRQSLGQGLEFLIYFQGNSAPDKSGLPSDRFSAERTGGSVSTLTIQRTQQEDSAVYLCASSFSGDVSEQYFGPGTRLTVT.

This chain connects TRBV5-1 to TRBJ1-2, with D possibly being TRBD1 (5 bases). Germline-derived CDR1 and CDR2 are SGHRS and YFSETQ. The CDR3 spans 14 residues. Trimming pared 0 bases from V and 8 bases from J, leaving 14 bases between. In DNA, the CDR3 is TGCGCCAGCAGCTTGGTTCCAGGGAGAGAGGGCTACACCTTC. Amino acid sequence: CASSLVPGREGYTF.

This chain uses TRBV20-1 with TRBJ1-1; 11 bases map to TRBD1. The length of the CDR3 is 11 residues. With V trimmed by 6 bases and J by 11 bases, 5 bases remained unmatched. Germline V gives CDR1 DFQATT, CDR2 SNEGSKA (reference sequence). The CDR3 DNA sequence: TGCAGTGCCAGGACAGGGGGCTTGGCTTTCTTT. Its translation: CSARTGGLAFF.

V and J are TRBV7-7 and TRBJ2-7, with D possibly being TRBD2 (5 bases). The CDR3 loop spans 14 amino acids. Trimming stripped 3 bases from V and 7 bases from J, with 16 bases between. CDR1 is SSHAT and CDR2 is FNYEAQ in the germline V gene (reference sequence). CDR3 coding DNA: TGTGCCAGCAGCTTCGGGCAGACCCGAGGGGAGCAGTACTTC. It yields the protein CASSFGQTRGEQYF. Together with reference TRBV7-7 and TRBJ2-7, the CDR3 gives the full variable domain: GAGVSQSPRYKVTKRGQDVTLRCDPISSHATLYWYQQALGQGPEFLTYFNYEAQPDKSGLPSDRFSAERPEGSISTLTIQRTEQRDSAMYRCASSFGQTRGEQYFGPGTRLTVT.